The TCR beta chain described here comes from a study of blood T cell repertoires in COVID-19. Study-level information: Samples of COVID-19 (acute and convalescent) were obtained from the United States, Italy and Spain.

Self-reported history from a screening survey and questionnaire set each donor's cohort. In the original processing: Estimates of nucleated cell counts were drawn from the amplification of reference gene primers. Profiling relied on immunoSEQ multiplex PCR, and the TCRdb table lists in-frame clones only, not all of them. V and J calls plus clone size are reproduced from that table; the DNA served to infer D and trimming. The sample shows 200,000 to 250,000 clones, around nine tenths of them seen only once. The sequencing sample was made of PBMCs or T cells enriched from blood (not recorded which). This receptor was identified in a woman between 18 and 30 years old who had recovered from COVID-19.

This CDR3 reads CASSPRANGYGYTF. The CDR3 nucleotides are TGTGCCAGCTCACCACGAGCTAACGGGTATGGCTACACCTTC. The rearrangement links TRBV18 to TRBJ1-2; D not certain. V was clipped by 1 base and J by 5 bases, with 11 bases between them. Germline V gives CDR1 KGHSH, CDR2 LQKENI. CDR3 size: 14 residues.